The next 18 T cell receptor beta chains were all read from a single sample in a study of Graves' ophthalmopathy and Graves' hyperthyroidism. Amplified material comprised TCR beta CDR3 regions derived from RNA transcripts. RT-PCR with HTBI primers came first, then second-round multiplex PCR. TCRdb passed the multiplex PCR reads through MiXCR, listing each CDR3 protein once. The sample lists approximately 1.2 million distinct CDR3 sequences, less than 45% occurring once. Sequenced material: peripheral blood or thyroid tissue (not recorded which). Receptor source: an adult man with Graves' hyperthyroidism.

This clonotype was picked up many times. The chain employs TRBV7-8 and TRBJ1-4; D ambiguous. The germline V gene encodes CDR1 SGHVS and CDR2 FQNEAQ. The CDR3 has 14 residues. The germline V and J ends were trimmed by 1 base and 5 bases, with 8 bases remaining between them. In DNA form, the CDR3 reads TGTGCCAGCAGCTTAGTAGGCATAAATGAAAAACTGTTTTTT. It translates to CASSLVGINEKLFF.

This clonotype appeared many times. This chain uses TRBV10-3 with TRBJ1-1; 11 bases match TRBD1. The V segment lost 4 bases and the J segment 1 base; nucleotides outside the gene matches: 5. There are 16 residues in the CDR3. The V gene's germline CDR1 is ENHRY and CDR2 SYGVKD. The CDR3 region is CAISGPGQGENTEAFF. CDR3 nucleotides: TGTGCCATCAGTGGGCCGGGACAGGGGGAGAACACTGAAGCTTTCTTT.

This clonotype was seen more than once but under ten times. V usage is TRBV7-9 and J usage is TRBJ2-2; weak D call: TRBD2 (6 bases). Germline V gene sequence: CDR1 SEHNR, CDR2 FQNEAQ (reference sequence). Trimming took 7 bases from V and 4 from J, leaving 19 bases between them. The CDR3 covers 16 residues. DNA for the CDR3: TGTGCCAGCACCCCCATACGGGGGAAGGGCACCGGGGAGCTGTTTTTT. Residues: CASTPIRGKGTGELFF.

This clonotype was counted a single time. The rearrangement joins TRBV20-1 to TRBJ2-7; TRBD2 agrees at 9 bases. The CDR3 extends over 15 amino acids. The V gene's germline CDR1 is DFQATT and CDR2 SNEGSKA (reference sequence). With V trimmed by 5 bases and J by 3 bases, 11 bases remained unmatched. The CDR3 is CSAGHRGRDYYEQYF. CDR3 nucleotide sequence: TGCAGTGCTGGACACCGCGGGAGGGATTACTACGAGCAGTACTTC.

This clonotype was counted once. The V and J genes are TRBV14 and TRBJ1-2; 8 bases fit TRBD1. The CDR3 length is 15 residues. Trimming took 5 bases from V and 5 from J; bases not matched to a gene: 10. Germline CDR1 and CDR2: SGHDN and FVKESK. The DNA of the CDR3 is TGTGCCAGCAGCTTTAGTCGACAGGGGTGGTATGGCTACACCTTC. This codes for CASSFSRQGWYGYTF. Full variable domain (outside the CDR3, taken from reference TRBV14 and TRBJ1-2): EAGVTQFPSHSVIEKGQTVTLRCDPISGHDNLYWYRRVMGKEIKFLLHFVKESKQDESGMPNNRFLAERTGGTYSTLKVQPAELEDSGVYFCASSFSRQGWYGYTFGSGTRLTVV.

At least ten counts were recorded for this clonotype. The chain carries TRBV20-1 and TRBJ2-5; the D gene is possibly TRBD2 (5 bases). This CDR3 is built from 13 residues. Trimming left V 5 bases short and J 3 bases short, with 13 bases between. The germline gives CDR1 DFQATT, CDR2 SNEGSKA (reference sequence). CDR3 nucleotides: TGCAGTGCTTACGAGGCCGGGAAAGAGACCCAGTACTTC. Protein: CSAYEAGKETQYF.

To note about this clonotype: The junction departs from the called germline gene at one end, perhaps through a read error. This chain connects TRBV4-3 to TRBJ1-5, with D hard to call. Germline CDR1 and CDR2: LGHNA and YSLEER. The CDR3 is 15 residues long. CDR3 in DNA: TGCGCCGGCAGCCAAGATACGGACGGAAATCAGCCCCAGCATTTT. As protein: CAGSQDTDGNQPQHF.

The chain employs TRBV6-5 and TRBJ1-6, with a possible D match to TRBD1 (5 bases). CDR1 is MNHEY, CDR2 SVGAGI, per germline. This CDR3 comprises 17 residues. V lost 5 bases to trimming and J lost 10 bases, with 24 bases between them. The CDR3 DNA reads TGTGCCAGCAGTCAGGTGCAGGGTAATTTTAAGGGATCACCCCTCCACTTT. It translates to CASSQVQGNFKGSPLHF.

This chain joins TRBV7-2 and TRBJ2-5; 7 nucleotides align to TRBD1. The DNA matches TRBJ2-1 better at its end, which makes the J call doubtful. Germline V gives CDR1 SGHTA, CDR2 FQGNSA. The CDR3 has 16 residues. The chain's CDR3 is CASSLGTQGRQNIQFF. The CDR3, as DNA: TGTGCCAGCAGCTTAGGGACACAGGGGCGGCAAAACATTCAGTTCTTC.

The chain recombines TRBV7-9 with TRBJ2-7, with 10 bases aligning to TRBD2. CDR1 SEHNR and CDR2 FQNEAQ come from the germline V gene (reference sequence). Losses at the gene ends were 11 bases for V and 6 bases for J; bases not matched to a gene: 16. The CDR3 is made up of 15 amino acids. The chain's CDR3 is CAAHRLAGGQGEQYF. In DNA, the CDR3 is TGTGCCGCCCATAGATTAGCGGGGGGCCAGGGCGAGCAGTACTTC.

The rearrangement links TRBV14 to TRBJ2-3; D gene unclear. Trimming took off 1 base at V and 7 bases at J, with 18 bases between the two ends. This CDR3 has 16 residues. The germline gives CDR1 SGHDN, CDR2 FVKESK. The CDR3 reads CASSQGVRHYTNTQYF. CDR3 nucleotide sequence: TGTGCCAGCAGCCAAGGAGTGCGTCATTACACGAATACGCAGTATTTT.

V usage is TRBV10-3 and J usage is TRBJ2-2; D assignment may be TRBD1 or TRBD2 (7 bases each). Trimming stripped 3 bases from V and 0 bases from J, with 20 bases between. This CDR3 comprises 19 residues. Germline V gene lookup returns CDR1 ENHRY and CDR2 SYGVKD. The CDR3 loop reads CAISDKDRSGGANTGELFF. The CDR3 DNA sequence: TGTGCCATCAGTGACAAGGACAGGTCGGGAGGCGCGAACACCGGGGAGCTGTTTTTT.

This clonotype was seen more than once but under ten times. The chain joins TRBV4-3 to TRBJ1-4, with a tentative D call TRBD1 (6 bases). The germline gives CDR1 LGHNA, CDR2 YSLEER. Trimming removed 0 bases at V and 7 bases at J, with 15 bases between. The CDR3 covers 16 residues. CDR3 region: CASSQDPQGYSEKLFF. The DNA of the CDR3 is TGCGCCAGCAGCCAAGATCCCCAGGGGTATAGTGAAAAACTGTTTTTT.

The chain has TRBV29-1 and TRBJ1-1, with a possible D match to TRBD1 (6 bases). Deletions cut 6 bases from V and 0 bases from J, with 17 bases between. The CDR3 has 15 residues. From germline, CDR1 is SQVTM and CDR2 ANQGSEA. The CDR3 region is CSVRPGGTLNTEAFF. The CDR3 nucleotides are TGCAGCGTCCGCCCGGGGGGCACCCTGAACACTGAAGCTTTCTTT.

The rearrangement uses TRBV11-2 and TRBJ2-5, with 7 bases fitting TRBD2. CDR1 is SGHAT, CDR2 FQNNGV, per germline. V dropped 5 bases and J dropped 0; count of bases not matched to a gene: 6. The CDR3 extends over 15 amino acids. Here the CDR3 reads CASSGGGGDQETQYF. CDR3 bases: TGTGCCAGCAGCGGGGGGGGGGGTGACCAAGAGACCCAGTACTTC.

This clonotype was seen repeatedly, ten times or more. The chain has TRBV29-1 and TRBJ2-7, with 8 nucleotides matching TRBD1. The CDR3 consists of 12 residues. V shed 4 bases and J 4 bases; nucleotides not matched to a gene: 3. Per germline, CDR1 SQVTM and CDR2 ANQGSEA. In DNA form, the CDR3 reads TGCAGCGTTGCAGGGGGCCGGTACGAGCAGTACTTC. Translating gives CSVAGGRYEQYF.

DNA of the CDR3: TGCAGTGCTGGCGACCGGCCGGGCTATGGCTACACCTTC. Encoded protein: CSAGDRPGYGYTF. This chain links TRBV20-1 with TRBJ1-2; no clear D gene. V was trimmed by 5 bases and J by 4 bases, leaving 14 bases between them. CDR3 size: 13 residues. Germline CDR1 reads DFQATT; CDR2 reads SNEGSKA (reference sequence).

This clonotype was observed many times. The chain joins TRBV10-3 to TRBJ2-7; tentatively, D is TRBD2 (5 bases). Between the trimmed V and J ends, which lost 7 bases and 1 base, there was a span of 14 bases. Germline V lookup: CDR1 ENHRY, CDR2 SYGVKD. The CDR3 sequence is 14 residues long. CDR3 sequence: CAIKSGYGSYEQYF. CDR3 nucleotides: TGTGCCATCAAGTCGGGATATGGATCCTACGAGCAGTACTTC.